One and the same sample provided the 22 T cell receptor beta chains below, sequenced in a study of control samples from healthy donors and cancer patients. The method was immunoSEQ multiplex PCR; TCRdb's version includes in-frame clones alone and lacks a portion of them. The repertoire has roughly 90,000 clones, about 89% of them found once; the top ten carry 9.5% to 10%. Sequenced input: PBMCs. These receptors came from a woman in her forties or fifties with colorectal cancer.

The chain carries TRBV4-1 and TRBJ2-3; D could derive from TRBD1 or TRBD2 (5 bases each). Germline loops: CDR1 MGHRA, CDR2 YSYEKL. Between the trimmed V and J ends, which lost 1 base and 2 bases, there was a span of 13 bases. The CDR3 runs 16 residues. The CDR3 here is CASSQANTGATDTQYF. The DNA for the CDR3 is TGCGCCAGCAGCCAAGCCAACACCGGGGCCACAGATACGCAGTATTTT.

In its sample, this clone was seen a few times. The rearrangement uses TRBV10-3 and TRBJ1-3, with D maybe TRBD1 (6 bases). CDR1 and CDR2 (germline): ENHRY, SYGVKD. Trimming shortened V by 3 bases and J by 3 bases, and 9 bases separated the two germline ends. CDR3 length: 14 residues. The CDR3 coding sequence is TGTGCCATCAGTGACAGAGGGGGTGGAAACACCATATATTTT. Amino acids: CAISDRGGGNTIYF.

The chain carries TRBV6-2 or TRBV6-3 and TRBJ2-5, with 10 bases aligning to TRBD1. The V and J ends lost 2 bases and 5 bases, in that order; junction bases with no gene match: 11. From germline, CDR1 is MNHEY and CDR2 SVGEGT. This CDR3 spans 17 amino acids. This chain's CDR3 is CASSYPGQGTGRETQYF. CDR3 bases: TGTGCCAGCAGTTACCCGGGACAGGGGACTGGGAGGGAGACCCAGTACTTC.

This chain uses TRBV2 with TRBJ2-1; no definite D call. Deletions cut 5 bases from V and 8 bases from J, with 10 bases between. Germline V gives CDR1 SNHLY, CDR2 FYNNEI. CDR3 length equals 12 residues. CDR3 sequence (DNA): TGTGCCAGCAGTTCAGGTATATATGAGCAGTTCTTC. It encodes CASSSGIYEQFF. Looking up the rest from reference TRBV2 and TRBJ2-1 gives the full variable domain: EPEVTQTPSHQVTQMGQEVILRCVPISNHLYFYWYRQILGQKVEFLVSFYNNEISEKSEIFDDQFSVERPDGSNFTLKIRSTKLEDSAMYFCASSSGIYEQFFGPGTRLTVL.

The rearrangement links TRBV19 to TRBJ2-2; 11 bases align to TRBD2. This CDR3 spans 15 amino acids. The V gene's germline CDR1 is LNHDA and CDR2 SQIVND (reference sequence). V gave up 4 bases and J gave up 6 bases; unmatched junction bases: 4. The CDR3 DNA follows: TGTGCCAGTAGTAAACTAGCGGGGGTTGCCGGGGAGCTGTTTTTT. Protein: CASSKLAGVAGELFF.

This chain joins TRBV5-1 and TRBJ2-6, with D unresolved. V lost 0 bases and J 1 base, leaving 5 bases between the germline ends. This CDR3 has 15 amino acids. Germline values: CDR1 SGHRS, CDR2 YFSETQ. This chain's CDR3 is CASSLAGSGANVLTF. In nucleotides, the CDR3 is TGCGCCAGCAGCTTGGCCGGTTCTGGGGCCAACGTCCTGACTTTC.

The chain couples TRBV5-6 to TRBJ2-3, with 7 bases identical to TRBD2. J lost 1 base, V lost 0 bases, and 5 bases had no gene match. This CDR3 is built from 16 residues. Per the germline V gene, CDR1 is SGHDT and CDR2 is YYEEEE. As DNA, the CDR3 is TGTGCCAGCAGCTTGGTTTCAACTAGCGGCACAGATACGCAGTATTTT. It is translated as CASSLVSTSGTDTQYF. The full variable domain, in which reference TRBV5-6 and TRBJ2-3 provide the parts outside the CDR3, is DAGVTQSPTHLIKTRGQQVTLRCSPKSGHDTVSWYQQALGQGPQFIFQYYEEEERQRGNFPDRFSGHQFPNYSSELNVNALLLGDSALYLCASSLVSTSGTDTQYFGPGTRLTVL.

This sequence joins TRBV5-6 and TRBJ1-2; the D is unclear. The CDR3 spans 12 residues. V was trimmed by 3 bases and J by 8 bases, leaving 11 bases between them. The germline V gene encodes CDR1 SGHDT and CDR2 YYEEEE. The CDR3 region has the DNA TGTGCCAGCAGCTGGTCTGAGAGGGGCTACACCTTC. It yields the protein CASSWSERGYTF.

The chain recombines TRBV9 with TRBJ2-3; tentative D call: TRBD2 (5 bases). This CDR3 has 15 amino acids. Germline CDR1 reads SGDLS; CDR2 reads YYNGEE. The V end lost 0 bases, the J end lost 3 bases, and 11 bases lay between the germline ends. The CDR3 region has the DNA TGTGCCAGCAGCGTAGATCTTGGGGAGACAGATACGCAGTATTTT. Protein: CASSVDLGETDTQYF. Supplemented by reference TRBV9 and TRBJ2-3, the full variable domain reads DSGVTQTPKHLITATGQRVTLRCSPRSGDLSVYWYQQSLDQGLQFLIQYYNGEERAKGNILERFSAQQFPDLHSELNLSSLELGDSALYFCASSVDLGETDTQYFGPGTRLTVL.

The rearrangement joins TRBV12-5 to TRBJ2-2; D is perhaps TRBD1 (5 bases). The ends were cut back, 3 bases at V and 0 bases at J, with 11 bases in the middle. The CDR3 totals 16 residues. From germline, CDR1 is LGHNT and CDR2 FRNRAP. The CDR3 is CASGFQKGTNTGELFF. CDR3 in DNA: TGTGCTAGTGGTTTTCAAAAGGGGACGAACACCGGGGAGCTGTTTTTT.

The chain joins TRBV27 to TRBJ1-2, with D perhaps matching TRBD1 (6 bases). CDR1 and CDR2 from the germline V gene are MNHEY and SMNVEV (reference sequence). With 3 bases removed from V and 4 bases from J, the gap between germline ends came to 15 bases. This CDR3 contains 15 residues. CDR3 region: CASSFSGGAGYGYTF. In DNA, the CDR3 is TGTGCCAGCAGTTTTTCGGGGGGCGCCGGCTATGGCTACACCTTC.

This clone was observed a handful of times. V usage is TRBV5-1 and J usage is TRBJ2-5, with a tentative D call TRBD2 (5 bases). Germline loops: CDR1 SGHRS, CDR2 YFSETQ. This CDR3 region has 15 residues. The ends were cut back, 3 bases at V and 5 bases at J, with 17 bases in the middle. The CDR3: CASSSTPSGGETQYF. CDR3 DNA sequence: TGCGCCAGCAGCTCGACCCCAAGCGGCGGGGAGACCCAGTACTTC.

V usage is TRBV7-2 and J usage is TRBJ2-3, with 11 positions matching TRBD2. The CDR3 is made up of 18 amino acids. The V segment lost 1 base and the J segment 1 base; nucleotides outside the gene matches: 7. The V gene's germline CDR1 is SGHTA and CDR2 FQGNSA. CDR3 coding DNA: TGTGCCAGCAGCTTAGGGCTGTTAGCGGGGGGGGGCACAGATACGCAGTATTTT. Translation gives CASSLGLLAGGGTDTQYF.

The chain uses TRBV7-2 and TRBJ2-3; weak D call: TRBD2 (6 bases). The CDR3 loop spans 13 amino acids. The V end lost 4 bases, the J end lost 4 bases, and 9 bases lay between the germline ends. Germline V gives CDR1 SGHTA, CDR2 FQGNSA. The CDR3 sequence is CASSSRLADTQYF. The CDR3 DNA reads as TGTGCCAGCAGCTCCAGACTAGCAGATACGCAGTATTTT.

V and J are TRBV7-8 and TRBJ1-2; the D is unclear. Germline assignment: CDR1 SGHVS and CDR2 FQNEAQ. The CDR3 has 18 residues. With 1 base removed from V and 2 bases from J, the gap between germline ends came to 20 bases. The CDR3 protein is CASSLVLLGDTLNYGYTF. Here the CDR3 DNA reads TGTGCCAGCAGCTTAGTATTACTGGGCGACACACTAAACTATGGCTACACCTTC.

This chain uses TRBV1 with TRBJ1-5. TRBV1 is reported as a pseudogene. The CDR3 contains 18 residues. DNA for the CDR3: TGCACCAGCAGCCAAACATCTACCCAGCAGAATAGCAATCAGCCCCAGCATTTT. Amino acid sequence: CTSSQTSTQQNSNQPQHF.

The chain is built from TRBV24-1 and TRBJ2-2; 8 bases agree with TRBD1. Germline CDR1 reads KGHDR; CDR2 reads SFDVKD. This CDR3 contains 17 residues. J lost 4 bases, V lost 1 base, and 7 bases had no gene match. The CDR3 spells CATSDLHVTGATGELFF. Written as DNA, the CDR3 is TGTGCCACCAGTGATTTACACGTGACAGGGGCCACCGGGGAGCTGTTTTTT.

V gene TRBV19 combines with J gene TRBJ1-5, with D unresolved. CDR1 is LNHDA and CDR2 is SQIVND in the germline V gene (reference sequence). The germline V and J ends were trimmed by 2 bases and 1 base, with 6 bases remaining between them. This CDR3 spans 14 amino acids. The CDR3 protein is CASSIRRSNQPQHF. The CDR3 DNA is TGTGCCAGTAGTATAAGGCGGAGCAATCAGCCCCAGCATTTT.

J is TRBJ2-5 and V is TRBV7-2, with D uncertain. Per germline, CDR1 SGHTA and CDR2 FQGNSA. Trimming stripped 5 bases from V and 1 base from J, with 2 bases between. The CDR3 has 11 amino acids. This CDR3 reads CASSRQETQYF. CDR3 DNA: TGTGCCAGCAGCCGCCAAGAGACCCAGTACTTC.

The chain uses TRBV28 and TRBJ2-2; perhaps TRBD1 as D (5 bases). The CDR3 consists of 13 residues. V was shortened by 2 bases and J by 4 bases, with 5 bases between the two germline ends. In germline, CDR1 is MDHEN, CDR2 SYDVKM. CDR3 sequence reads: CASSLRGTGELFF. The CDR3 nucleotides are TGTGCCAGCAGTTTAAGGGGCACCGGGGAGCTGTTTTTT.

The J gene is TRBJ2-3, the V gene TRBV2; tentatively, D is TRBD1 (5 bases). CDR3 length: 12 amino acids. Germline V CDR1 and CDR2: SNHLY, FYNNEI. Trimming took 2 bases from V and 5 from J, leaving 5 bases between them. DNA for the CDR3: TGTGCCAGCAGTGAAAGGGGAGATACGCAGTATTTT. This sequence encodes CASSERGDTQYF.

The genes are TRBV19 and TRBJ2-4; D is unclear. Deletions cut 7 bases from V and 7 bases from J, with 17 bases between. The CDR3 is made up of 14 amino acids. Germline CDR1 LNHDA, CDR2 SQIVND (reference sequence). CDR3 DNA sequence: TGTGCCAGTACCCACCCGTCAAATCCTAACATTCAGTACTTC. Its protein product is CASTHPSNPNIQYF.